This T cell receptor beta chain comes out of a study of CD8 T cells in Susac syndrome (dated by TCRdb to about 2019). Turning to the overall study: Whether CD8+ T cell activation and differentiation in Susac syndrome was antigen driven was tested using repertoire sequencing. The clonality of the CD8+ T cell repertoire was compared across over 10 healthy donors, about 14 Susac syndrome patients and fewer than 16 multiple sclerosis patients.

RNA was extracted using the RNeasy kit, and about 0.5 to 1 microgram was reverse transcribed with random hexamers. TCR beta CDR3 regions were amplified with the immunoSEQ multiplex PCR assay covering 54 Vbeta and 13 Jbeta segments. To correct PCR amplification bias, a synthetic template baseline was used for both primer optimization and computational correction. In the source study's methods: Reads were annotated to V, D and J genes per IMGT and analyzed with immunoSEQ Analyzer, keeping only productive sequences. Clonality was calculated as one minus the Shannon entropy normalized by log2 of the number of productive unique sequences. Public and private clones were assessed among the 100 most prevalent clones of each patient and control. Clones were defined as Susac-specific if absent from the healthy and MS cohorts, from approximately 1,100 published viral clones and from other ImmuneACCESS disease sequences. TCRdb trimmed the raw reads at Q25, called clones with MiXCR and kept productive beta chains. Every entry covers one CDR3 protein and lists the most common genes and DNA from its rows. The V and J calls shown here were made by TCRdb, not taken from the authors' results. This sample is represented by 20,000 to 25,000 distinct CDR3 sequences; 85% to 95% of them were singletons. Together, the top ten hold 0.27% of the sample.

On this clonotype: Its binding antigen is unknown. No much larger clone exists at a distance of one base, and base qualities are not known.

Overall study outcomes, separate from this receptor: The number of individuals in the TCR sequencing and HLA analysis was acknowledged as relatively small.

Taken from the germline V gene, the CDR1 and CDR2 loops are SNHLY and FYNNEI. From the cysteine through the phenylalanine, the CDR3 covers 17 amino acids. Just CDR3 DNA is preserved here, 51 bases in frame from base 1. Ends trimmed: V by 0 bases, J by 5 bases; bases unmatched to a gene: 10. Peripheral blood CD8+ and CD4+ T cells from healthy donors, Susac syndrome patients and multiple sclerosis patients were profiled by high-throughput TCR beta sequencing. Healthy donors were included as age- and sex-matched controls. Bulk CD8+ and CD4+ T cells were purified by magnetic negative isolation, while CD8+ TEMRA cells were enriched using FACS. Blood was drawn into EDTA tubes, processed within 24 hours, and PBMCs were isolated by density gradient centrifugation. PBMCs intended for TCR sequencing were frozen in liquid nitrogen and were later thawed in a 37 degrees C water bath. The sorted or isolated CD4+, CD8+ and CD8+ TEMRA cells reached a purity of at least 90%.

Rearrangement joined TRBV2 to TRBJ2-3, with 8 bases aligning to TRBD2. The sequenced material came from CD8+ T cells from PBMCs. The receptor was isolated from a human donor in good health. CDR3 region: CASSEARGSGGGDTQYF. The nucleotide sequence reads as follows: TGTGCCAGCAGTGAAGCGCGGGGAAGCGGGGGAGGAGATACGCAGTATTTT.